Listed below are T cell receptor beta chains from one sample, sequenced in a study of identical twins. A single record per CDR3 protein comes from TCRdb applying MiXCR to the 5' RACE reads. The sample comprises roughly 750,000 distinct CDR3 sequences, 21% of which are singletons, and approximately 4.3% rests with the top ten. The same sample was also used in a study of T cells expressing NK-cell markers.

The sample comprised PBMCs. The origin of the receptors is a woman aged 18 to 35 in good health. CDR3s include the opening cysteine and the closing phenylalanine or tryptophan. The D gene is left open where the match is weak. Only part of the rows carry a size: once, few, many, or a class if the clone is expanded.

>TRBV9|TRBD2|TRBJ2-3|few
TGTGCCAGCAGCGTAGGACTAGCGGGAGGGTCCACAGATACGCAGTATTTT
CASSVGLAGGSTDTQYF
>TRBV12-3/TRBV12-4|.|TRBJ2-7|few
TGTGCCAGCAGTTTACAGACTGGGGGCCGAGGCTACGAGCAGTACTTC
CASSLQTGGRGYEQYF
>TRBV9|TRBD1|TRBJ2-2|few
TGTGCCAGCAGCCCCCATCAAAGGACAGGGGGTGGGGGCGGGGAGCTGTTTTTT
CASSPHQRTGGGGGELFF
>TRBV12-3/TRBV12-4|TRBD1|TRBJ2-3|.
TGTGCCAGCTCTACTGTACAGGGGTCCGGCACAGATACGCAGTATTTT
CASSTVQGSGTDTQYF
>TRBV20-1|TRBD2|TRBJ2-3|.
TGCAGTGCTAGAGATTCTAGCGGGGGAGCAGATACGCAGTATTTT
CSARDSSGGADTQYF
>TRBV20-1|TRBD2|TRBJ2-1|.
TGCAGTGCTAGATCCACGCGACTAGCACACAATGAGCAGTTCTTC
CSARSTRLAHNEQFF
>TRBV12-3/TRBV12-4|.|TRBJ1-1|.
TGTGCCAGCAGTCCCAACGCGGGATGGGGCACTGAAGCTTTCTTT
CASSPNAGWGTEAFF
>TRBV20-1|TRBD2|TRBJ2-1|few
TGCAGTGCTATAGCGGGAGGGATATACAATGAGCAGTTCTTC
CSAIAGGIYNEQFF
>TRBV20-1|.|TRBJ2-7|few
TGCAGTGCTAGAGTAAGGGCTAGCGAAGCCTCGCTTTTCTCCTACGAGCAGTACTTC
CSARVRASEASLFSYEQYF
>TRBV10-3|.|TRBJ1-1|many
TGTGCCATCAGTCGAGAGGGCAGACACACTGAAGCTTTCTTT
CAISREGRHTEAFF
>TRBV20-1|.|TRBJ1-2|.
TGCAGTGCTAGAGACGGGCAGTCACCGAGGGGCTACACCTTC
CSARDGQSPRGYTF
>TRBV20-1|.|TRBJ1-2|.
TGCAGTGCTAGCAGACCCGTAGGCTACACCTTC
CSASRPVGYTF
>TRBV7-9|.|TRBJ2-7|many
TGTGCCAGCAGCCCACCTGAGATGATAACCGAGCAGTACTTC
CASSPPEMITEQYF
>TRBV7-9|.|TRBJ2-5|.
TGTGCCAGCAGACTCGGACTGTTCATGACAGAGACCCAGTACTTC
CASRLGLFMTETQYF
>TRBV20-1|.|TRBJ1-6|many
TGCAGTGCTACAAAAGGACGGGCAGATAATTCACCCCTCCACTTT
CSATKGRADNSPLHF
>TRBV20-1|TRBD1|TRBJ2-3|few
TGCAGTGCCTGGGGGACAGGGATCACAGATACGCAGTATTTT
CSAWGTGITDTQYF
>TRBV3-1|.|TRBJ2-1|.
TGTGCCAGCAGCCAAGAAGACGGGGGTCCGTACAATGAGCAGTTCTTC
CASSQEDGGPYNEQFF
>TRBV20-1|.|TRBJ1-1|few
TGCAGTGCCCCCCGGGGGGATAAGGTCACTGAAGCTTTCTTT
CSAPRGDKVTEAFF
>TRBV12-3/TRBV12-4|.|TRBJ2-5|few
TGTGCCAGCAGGGGGGACATCTACCAAGAGACCCAGTACTTC
CASRGDIYQETQYF
>TRBV12-3/TRBV12-4|TRBD1|TRBJ2-3|.
TGTGCCAGCAGGAGGACAGGGCGGACAGATACGCAGTATTTT
CASRRTGRTDTQYF
>TRBV4-3|TRBD2|TRBJ2-2|.
TGCGCCAGCAGCCAAAGAATCATAGCGGGCACCGGGGAGCTGTTTTTT
CASSQRIIAGTGELFF
>TRBV11-2|.|TRBJ2-1|.
TGTGCCAGCCGCGACGCAGGCAATGAGCAGTTCTTC
CASRDAGNEQFF
>TRBV11-3|.|TRBJ1-1|few
TGTGCCAGCAGCGGAGAACAGGAAGACAATGGGGACACTGAAGCTTTCTTT
CASSGEQEDNGDTEAFF
>TRBV12-3/TRBV12-4|.|TRBJ1-1|.
TGTGCCAGCAGCCGAGGGGAGCTCATGAACACTGAAGCTTTCTTT
CASSRGELMNTEAFF
>TRBV7-3|TRBD2|TRBJ2-5|.
TGTGCCAGCAGCGTCTCGGGGAACGGGGGGGCAAGAGAGACCCAGTACTTC
CASSVSGNGGARETQYF
>TRBV20-1|.|TRBJ2-1|few
TGCAGTGCCATACAGGGTATCTATGAGCAGTTCTTC
CSAIQGIYEQFF
>TRBV29-1|.|TRBJ1-2|few
TGCAGCGTTGAAGACTGGGGGGCGAAGGGCTACACCTTC
CSVEDWGAKGYTF
>TRBV25-1|.|TRBJ2-5|few
TGTGCCAGCAGTGAATTTCGAACTCAAGAGACCCAGTACTTC
CASSEFRTQETQYF
>TRBV29-1|.|TRBJ2-5|.
TGCAGCGTTGAGTCAGCGGTTAAACAAGAGACCCAGTACTTC
CSVESAVKQETQYF
>TRBV12-3/TRBV12-4|.|TRBJ2-5|few
TGTGCCAGCAGTTTTCAGGGTAAAGAGACCCAGTACTTC
CASSFQGKETQYF
>TRBV20-1|TRBD2|TRBJ2-1|many
TGCAGTGCTCAGACTAGCGGGGGGGTCAATGAGCAGTTCTTC
CSAQTSGGVNEQFF
>TRBV12-3/TRBV12-4|TRBD2|TRBJ2-7|.
TGTGCCAGCAGTTGGGAACTAGCGTCCTACGAGCAGTACTTC
CASSWELASYEQYF
>TRBV12-3/TRBV12-4|.|TRBJ1-1|many
TGTGCCAGCAGTTTTGTAAGGAACACTGAAGCTTTCTTT
CASSFVRNTEAFF
>TRBV7-2|TRBD2|TRBJ2-7|few
TGTGCCAGCAGCCGGACTAGCGCCTCCTACGAGCAGTACTTC
CASSRTSASYEQYF
>TRBV20-1|TRBD1|TRBJ2-3|many
TGCAGTGCTAATGACAGGGGGCAATTCGATACGCAGTATTTT
CSANDRGQFDTQYF
>TRBV13|.|TRBJ2-7|.
TGTGCCAGCAGCCCCGCGGGACAGAGCTACGAGCAGTACTTC
CASSPAGQSYEQYF
>TRBV12-3/TRBV12-4|.|TRBJ1-1|.
TGTGCCAGTCAGAGGGGCATCGCTGAAGCTTTCTTT
CASQRGIAEAFF
>TRBV20-1|.|TRBJ1-5|.
TGCAGTGCGGCAGAAGCCCGGGACATAAATCAGCCCCAGCATTTT
CSAAEARDINQPQHF
>TRBV7-9|.|TRBJ1-2|few
TGTGCCAGCAGCCAATCGGACCACTACACCTTC
CASSQSDHYTF
>TRBV6-1|.|TRBJ1-2|few
TGTGCCAGCAGGGTGGCGGACAGAGGCTATGGCTACACCTTC
CASRVADRGYGYTF
>TRBV20-1|.|TRBJ2-6|.
TGCAGTGCTAGAGAGGAGGGTCTAAGCTCTGGGGCCAACGTCCTGACTTTC
CSAREEGLSSGANVLTF
>TRBV6-5|.|TRBJ1-6|.
TGTGCCAGCAGTTATATGGGGGATTCACCCCTCCACTTT
CASSYMGDSPLHF
>TRBV20-1|.|TRBJ2-1|few
TGCAGTGCTACAACTAGCACCAAGACCTACAATGAGCAGTTCTTC
CSATTSTKTYNEQFF
>TRBV5-1|.|TRBJ2-1|.
TGCGCCTCCAGCGGTGGGGGGTTCATGTACAATGAGCAGTTCTTC
CASSGGGFMYNEQFF
>TRBV5-1|TRBD2|TRBJ2-7|few
TGCGCCAGCAGCTTGGCAGGCGGGAGTTACTACGAGCAGTACTTC
CASSLAGGSYYEQYF
>TRBV5-5|TRBD1|TRBJ2-7|.
TGTGCCAGCAGTTTTGGGACAGGGTCCGAGCAGTACTTC
CASSFGTGSEQYF
>TRBV12-3/TRBV12-4|TRBD2|TRBJ2-3|many
TGTGCCAGCAGTTTAAAGGGACTAGGAACAGATACGCAGTATTTT
CASSLKGLGTDTQYF
>TRBV6-1|TRBD1|TRBJ2-1|.
TGTGCCAGCAGCCTCGGACAGGGGGCGAACCGGGAGTTCTTC
CASSLGQGANREFF
>TRBV11-2|TRBD2|TRBJ2-1|many
TGTGCCAGCAGCGGAGGACTAGCGGCGGTCAATGAGCAGTTCTTC
CASSGGLAAVNEQFF
>TRBV7-2|.|TRBJ2-3|.
TGTGCCAGCAGCTTCGGGCAAGACACAGATACGCAGTATTTT
CASSFGQDTDTQYF